This TCR beta chain was recovered during a study of T cell repertoires in cytomegalovirus infection. For the study at large: Indicated by public TCR beta signatures were CMV infection and matching HLA type. Study observations and caveats: Of the TCR beta families, the public ones yielded a cumulative frequency that identified carriers of CMV plus the relevant HLA. Clonotype analysis showed dominance of the ex vivo response by HLA-C-restricted CMV-specific TCR beta clonotypes.

Remarks on this clonotype: Its antigen is unknown.

The CDR3 sequence is 15 residues long. The junction had 8 bases not matched to a gene; V was cut back by 2 bases and J by 7 bases. CDR1 is LGHNA and CDR2 is YNFKEQ in the germline V gene. In TCRdb, the reads were re-called with MiXCR into one record per CDR3 protein. In the table there are more than 50,000 distinct CDR3 sequences, 25% to 40% of which are singletons. J is TRBJ1-5 and V is TRBV4-2, with TRBD1 matching 7 bases. The sequence was collected from a human donor in good health (CMV status not recorded). Some clones in this sample may be carry-over from other donors' samples. Material: PBMCs, sequenced either directly or after in vitro stimulation (not recorded which). CDR3 residues: CASSQSDREEQPQHF. The CDR3 DNA is TGTGCCAGCAGCCAAAGCGACAGGGAAGAGCAGCCCCAGCATTTT.